This T cell receptor (beta chain) appears in the sequencing data of a study of blood T cells in healthy people across ages. Overall study context: For every two T cells, template switching captured about one barcoded beta molecule.

CDR1 is SNHLY and CDR2 is FYNNEI in the germline V gene. CDR3 length: 15 residues. For the second PCR, which ran for about 7 to 11 cycles, a sample-barcoded 5' primer and a J-beta primer mix were used. The template-switch adaptor was a 5' adaptor with 12 random nucleotides. It tagged each cDNA molecule. Per-sample output comprised a minimum of 2.5 million paired-end reads containing CDR3. MiXCR was run by TCRdb on the 5' RACE reads, yielding one entry per CDR3 protein. The top ten hold around 8% of the sample, which has more than 1.4 million distinct CDR3 sequences, 42% seen once. The authors isolated at least 6.5 million PBMCs per sample.

V gene TRBV2 combines with J gene TRBJ2-5; 8 nucleotides line up with TRBD2. Judging by the DNA end, TRBJ2-7 fits better; the J call may be wrong. The receptor's source is a woman aged 18-29 years in good health. The source material was blood. The CDR3 is CASSTPGLVFYEQYF. Written as DNA, the CDR3 is TGTGCCAGCAGTACCCCGGGACTAGTTTTTTACGAGCAGTACTTC.